This T cell receptor beta chain was sequenced in a study of T cell changes during pregnancy in multiple sclerosis. Sequencing used immunoSEQ multiplex PCR; TCRdb keeps in-frame clones, though not all of them. The sample yields about 70,000 clones, approximately 90% seen once. The V gene lost 7 bases and the J gene lost 7 bases, with 10 bases spanning the gap. The CDR3 has 11 residues. Per the germline V gene, CDR1 is LNHDA and CDR2 is SQIVND (reference sequence). The sequencing here drew on peripheral blood, taken in the second trimester of pregnancy. The chain combines TRBV19 with TRBJ1-2, with D possibly TRBD1 on 5 matching bases. This sequence originates from a female donor in good health, enrolled as a control in a pregnancy study. CDR3 region: CASTFGGGYTF. In DNA, the CDR3 is TGTGCCAGTACCTTCGGGGGTGGCTACACCTTC.